This T cell receptor beta chain appears in the sequencing data of a study of response to subunit inactivated influenza vaccine. Points from the study as a whole: Researchers suggested that each seasonal influenza vaccination recruits few new T cells.

The CDR3 totals 15 residues. Trimming took off 7 bases at V and 3 bases at J, with 18 bases between the two ends. The germline V gene encodes CDR1 MNHEY and CDR2 SVGEGT. MiXCR, run by TCRdb on the RT-PCR reads, gives a single entry per CDR3 protein. This sample has hundreds of thousands of distinct CDR3 sequences, with 10% to 15% found just once. In the case of this clonotype: Its antigen is as yet unknown.

The clonotype originates from a man aged 45-65 years who received an inactivated influenza vaccine. The rearrangement joins TRBV6-2 or TRBV6-3 to TRBJ1-1; perhaps TRBD1 as D (6 bases). Sequencing used PBMCs from blood, obtained on the day of vaccination. The CDR3 DNA sequence: TGTGCCAGCATCGAAGGAGGGGGGAGGTACACTGAAGCTTTCTTT. Translation: CASIEGGGRYTEAFF.